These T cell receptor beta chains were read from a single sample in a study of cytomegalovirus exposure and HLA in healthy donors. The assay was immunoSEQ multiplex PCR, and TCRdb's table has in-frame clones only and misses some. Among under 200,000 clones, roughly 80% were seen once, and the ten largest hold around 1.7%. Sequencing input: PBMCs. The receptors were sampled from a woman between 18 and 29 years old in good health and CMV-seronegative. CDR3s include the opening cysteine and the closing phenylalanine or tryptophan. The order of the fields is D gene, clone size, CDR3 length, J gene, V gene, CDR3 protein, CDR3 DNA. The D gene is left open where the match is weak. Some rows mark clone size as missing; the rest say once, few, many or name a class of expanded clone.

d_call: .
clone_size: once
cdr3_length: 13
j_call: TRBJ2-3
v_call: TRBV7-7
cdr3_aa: CASSLAQGDTQYF
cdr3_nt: TGTGCCAGCAGCTTAGCGCAGGGGGATACGCAGTATTTT

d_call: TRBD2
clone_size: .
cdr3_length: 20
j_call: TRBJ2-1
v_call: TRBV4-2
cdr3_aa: CASSQVESGRNIGGYNEQFF
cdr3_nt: TGTGCCAGCAGCCAAGTGGAGAGCGGGAGAAACATCGGGGGGTACAATGAGCAGTTCTTC

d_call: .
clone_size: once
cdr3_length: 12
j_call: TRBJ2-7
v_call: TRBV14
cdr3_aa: CASSQSSYEQYF
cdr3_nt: TGTGCCAGCAGCCAGAGCTCCTACGAGCAGTACTTC

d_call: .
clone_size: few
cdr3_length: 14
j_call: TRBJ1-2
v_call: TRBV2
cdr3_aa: CASSSGTNLAGYTF
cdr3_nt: TGTGCCAGCAGCTCCGGGACAAACCTCGCCGGCTACACCTTC

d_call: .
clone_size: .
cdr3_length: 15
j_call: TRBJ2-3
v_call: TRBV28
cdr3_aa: CASSLYGQGLATQYF
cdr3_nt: TGTGCCAGCAGTTTATATGGACAGGGACTAGCAACGCAGTATTTT

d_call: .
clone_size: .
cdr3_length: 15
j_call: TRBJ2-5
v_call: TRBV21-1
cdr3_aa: CASSRSGTGGETQYF
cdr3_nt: TGTGCCAGCAGCCGATCTGGGACAGGGGGAGAGACCCAGTACTTC

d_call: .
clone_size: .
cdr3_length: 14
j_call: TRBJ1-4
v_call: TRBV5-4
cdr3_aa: CASNRWGANEKLFF
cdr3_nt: TGTGCCAGCAACCGGTGGGGGGCTAATGAAAAACTGTTTTTT

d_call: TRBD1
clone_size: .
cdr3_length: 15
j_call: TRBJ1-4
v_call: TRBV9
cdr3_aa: CASSPTGTGSEKLFF
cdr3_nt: TGTGCCAGCAGCCCCACGGGGACAGGGAGTGAAAAACTGTTTTTT

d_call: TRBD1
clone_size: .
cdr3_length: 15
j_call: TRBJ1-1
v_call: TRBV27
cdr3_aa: CASSRTGGQTAEAFF
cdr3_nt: TGTGCCAGCAGTAGGACAGGGGGTCAGACGGCTGAAGCTTTCTTT

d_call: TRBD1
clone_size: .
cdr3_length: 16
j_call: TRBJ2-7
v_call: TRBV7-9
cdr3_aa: CASSFTPGQGALEQYF
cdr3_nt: TGTGCCAGCAGCTTTACCCCGGGACAGGGGGCTCTCGAGCAGTACTTC

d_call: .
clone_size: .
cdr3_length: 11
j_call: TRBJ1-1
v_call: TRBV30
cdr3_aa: CAWENGSEAFF
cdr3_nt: TGTGCCTGGGAGAACGGGTCTGAAGCTTTCTTT

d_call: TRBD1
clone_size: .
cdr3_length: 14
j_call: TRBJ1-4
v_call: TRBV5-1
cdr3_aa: CASSSGQGNEKLFF
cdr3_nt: TGCGCCAGCAGCTCGGGACAGGGTAATGAAAAACTGTTTTTT

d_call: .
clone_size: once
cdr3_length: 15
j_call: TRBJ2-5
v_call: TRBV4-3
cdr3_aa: CASSQDVPSKETQYF
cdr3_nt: TGCGCCAGCAGCCAAGACGTCCCTAGCAAAGAGACCCAGTACTTC

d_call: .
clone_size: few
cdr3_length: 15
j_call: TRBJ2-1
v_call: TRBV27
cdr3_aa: CASSPSGSQIHEQFF
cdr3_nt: TGTGCCAGCAGCCCAAGCGGGTCCCAGATCCATGAGCAGTTCTTC